This record concerns one T cell receptor (beta chain) sequence. The authors' processing: Cell counts per sample came from amplifying reference gene primers. TCRdb keeps only in-frame clones here, not all; method: immunoSEQ multiplex PCR. V and J calls and clone size follow that table, whereas D and trimming were derived from the DNA. Of about 180,000 clones listed, approximately 85% are singletons. The CDR3 is 13 residues long. V trimming: 8 bases; J trimming: 4 bases; junction bases outside the gene matches: 6. CDR1 is MNHEY and CDR2 is SMNVEV in the germline V gene (reference sequence). This entry is derived from a study of blood T cell repertoires in COVID-19. Study context: The United States, Italy and Spain were the sources of the acute and convalescent COVID-19 samples.

This TCR was recovered from a man between 35 and 55 years old who had recovered from COVID-19. This chain uses TRBV27 with TRBJ2-5; 8 bases match TRBD1. The specimen sequenced was PBMCs or T cells enriched from blood (not recorded which). DNA for the CDR3: TGTGCCAGCGGGGCCGGGACAGGAGAGACCCAGTACTTC. It yields the protein CASGAGTGETQYF.